The 20 T cell receptor beta chains in this list originate from one sample, sequenced in a study of cytomegalovirus exposure and HLA in healthy donors. PCR involved 60 Vbeta and 13 Jbeta primers. Sequencing used immunoSEQ multiplex PCR; TCRdb keeps in-frame clones, though not all of them. The table lists a few hundred thousand clones, around 81% of them singletons. Sequencing input: PBMCs. These receptors were collected from a woman between 45 and 60 years old in good health and CMV-seropositive.

The chain has TRBV10-3 and TRBJ2-1, with D possibly TRBD2 on 6 matching bases. The germline CDR1 and CDR2 sequences are ENHRY and SYGVKD. This CDR3 spans 14 amino acids. Deletions cut 6 bases from V and 1 base from J, with 10 bases between. CDR3 sequence (DNA): TGTGCCATCAGCCTCCGGGGGTCCTACAATGAGCAGTTCTTC. Residues: CAISLRGSYNEQFF.

The rearrangement uses TRBV5-1 and TRBJ2-5; a possible D gene is TRBD2 (6 bases). Per germline, CDR1 SGHRS and CDR2 YFSETQ. The CDR3 length is 14 residues. Trimming removed 4 bases at V and 1 base at J, with 11 bases between. The CDR3 protein is CASSGGYGQETQYF. The CDR3 DNA is TGCGCCAGCAGCGGAGGGTATGGCCAAGAGACCCAGTACTTC.

The gene calls are TRBV15 and TRBJ1-2; weak D call: TRBD1 (5 bases). V lost 0 bases, J lost 1 base, and 18 bases lay in between. Germline V gene sequence: CDR1 LNHNV, CDR2 YYDKDF (reference sequence). There are 18 residues in the CDR3. The CDR3, as DNA: TGTGCCACCAGCAGAGATGTCAGCACAGGCCTAGATAACTATGGCTACACCTTC. It is translated as CATSRDVSTGLDNYGYTF.

The chain carries TRBV6-6 and TRBJ1-5; D is perhaps TRBD1 (6 bases). CDR3 length equals 15 residues. Germline values: CDR1 MNHNY, CDR2 SVGAGI (reference sequence). V dropped 3 bases and J dropped 7 bases, with 16 bases sitting between them. As DNA, the CDR3 is TGTGCCAGCAGTTATTTCTCGACCGGGACACAGCCCCAGCATTTT. Residues: CASSYFSTGTQPQHF.

This rearrangement joins TRBV12-5 to TRBJ1-5; TRBD1 matches at 10 bases. Trimming at V came to 4 bases and at J to 3 bases, leaving 3 bases not matched to a gene. Germline-derived CDR1 and CDR2 are LGHNT and FRNRAP. The CDR3 runs 15 residues. In DNA form, the CDR3 reads TGTGCTAGTGGTTCGGGACAGGGGACCAATCAGCCCCAGCATTTT. Amino acid sequence: CASGSGQGTNQPQHF.

This chain links TRBV6-5 with TRBJ1-1; 9 bases fit TRBD1. The germline V gene has CDR1 MNHEY and CDR2 SVGAGI. The CDR3 contains 14 residues. J lost 3 bases, V lost 8 bases, and 7 bases had no gene match. This CDR3 reads CASDRDRADTEAFF. The CDR3 DNA follows: TGTGCCAGCGATAGGGACAGGGCGGACACTGAAGCTTTCTTT.

The genes are TRBV4-2 and TRBJ2-5, with D perhaps TRBD1 (5 bases). The germline V and J ends were trimmed by 0 bases and 10 bases, with 12 bases remaining between them. This CDR3 spans 13 amino acids. Germline V lookup: CDR1 LGHNA, CDR2 YNFKEQ. CDR3 residues: CASSQDRALIQYF. As DNA, the CDR3 is TGTGCCAGCAGCCAAGACAGGGCCCTAATCCAGTACTTC.

This chain uses TRBV7-3 with TRBJ2-3; TRBD2 is a possible D gene (5 bases). This CDR3 spans 13 amino acids. Germline lookup yields CDR1 SGHTA and CDR2 FQGTGA. V shed 5 bases and J shed 5 bases, with 11 bases lying between them. The CDR3 here is CASSHPGGDTQYF. CDR3 nucleotide sequence: TGTGCCAGCAGCCATCCCGGAGGAGATACGCAGTATTTT.

The rearrangement joins TRBV5-4 to TRBJ2-6, with D possibly matching TRBD1 (5 bases). Germline V gene sequence: CDR1 SGHNT, CDR2 YYREEE (reference sequence). The CDR3 contains 15 residues. Trimming cost V 3 bases and J 2 bases, with 9 bases left between them. The DNA for the CDR3 is TGTGCCAGCAGCTCGGACAACACTGGGGCCAACGTCCTGACTTTC. Its protein product is CASSSDNTGANVLTF.

This clone was recorded only once. The chain is built from TRBV2 and TRBJ2-7; D perhaps matches TRBD1 (6 bases). Germline-derived CDR1 and CDR2 are SNHLY and FYNNEI. This CDR3 region has 13 residues. Between the trimmed V and J ends, which lost 4 bases and 3 bases, there was a span of 10 bases. Written as DNA, the CDR3 is TGTGCCAGCAGTGCCGGACAGTTCTACGAGCAGTACTTC. It is translated as CASSAGQFYEQYF.

The chain uses TRBV6-6 and TRBJ1-5; D remains unclear. The germline V and J ends were trimmed by 7 bases and 7 bases, with 20 bases remaining between them. CDR1 MNHNY and CDR2 SVGAGI come from the germline V gene (reference sequence). The length of the CDR3 is 15 residues. The CDR3, as DNA: TGTGCCAGCACCAGATTCGGGGTCGGTGGGCAGCCCCAGCATTTT. Encoded protein: CASTRFGVGGQPQHF.

A few counts support this clone. The V call is TRBV10-3, the J call TRBJ2-7, with 7 bases that match TRBD1. This CDR3 comprises 13 residues. The germline V gene encodes CDR1 ENHRY and CDR2 SYGVKD. The V gene end was trimmed by 8 bases and the J gene end by 2 bases; junction bases not matched to a gene: 6. The CDR3 is CAISGGTTYEQYF. As DNA, the CDR3 is TGTGCCATCTCAGGGGGAACTACCTACGAGCAGTACTTC.

This clone was counted a single time. This sequence joins TRBV5-1 and TRBJ2-5; tentative D call: TRBD1 (6 bases). Germline V gene sequence: CDR1 SGHRS, CDR2 YFSETQ. This CDR3 spans 14 amino acids. Between the trimmed V and J ends, which lost 6 bases and 2 bases, there was a span of 14 bases. The CDR3 here is CASKSGQIQETQYF. CDR3 nucleotides: TGCGCCAGCAAATCCGGACAGATACAAGAGACCCAGTACTTC.

This clone was recorded once. This sequence joins TRBV7-3 and TRBJ1-1; tentative D call: TRBD1 (5 bases). The V gene's germline CDR1 is SGHTA and CDR2 FQGTGA. Trimming removed 2 bases at V and 7 bases at J, with 11 bases between. The CDR3 is 13 residues long. The CDR3 DNA reads TGTGCCAGCAGCTTAGGGGGGTTAGATGAAGCTTTCTTT. Protein sequence: CASSLGGLDEAFF.

This clone was picked up one time. The genes are TRBV27 and TRBJ2-3; D is perhaps TRBD1 (6 bases). Between the trimmed V and J ends, which lost 6 bases and 5 bases, there was a span of 15 bases. CDR1 is MNHEY, CDR2 SMNVEV, per germline (reference sequence). The CDR3 runs to 14 residues. In DNA form, the CDR3 reads TGTGCCAGCAGACTATTTCCAGGGGAAGATACGCAGTATTTT. Translating it yields CASRLFPGEDTQYF.

This clone was observed once. This chain links TRBV9 with TRBJ2-1, with TRBD2 matching over 8 bases. V gave up 0 bases and J gave up 9 bases; unmatched junction bases: 14. In germline, CDR1 is SGDLS, CDR2 YYNGEE. The CDR3 spans 17 residues. In DNA form, the CDR3 reads TGTGCCAGCAGCGTAGAGGGGGGGCGGGGGGTCCGCGGTGAGCAGTTCTTC. Amino acids: CASSVEGGRGVRGEQFF.

The V gene is TRBV7-2, the J gene TRBJ1-6; no definite D call. There are 17 residues in the CDR3. CDR1 and CDR2 from the germline V gene are SGHTA and FQGNSA. V was cut by 1 base and J by 0 bases, with 10 bases left in between. CDR3 coding DNA: TGTGCCAGCAGCTTAGGGAGGTCTAACTCCTATAATTCACCCCTCCACTTT. Its translation: CASSLGRSNSYNSPLHF. Complete variable domain (other parts from reference TRBV7-2 and TRBJ1-6): GAGVSQSPSNKVTEKGKDVELRCDPISGHTALYWYRQSLGQGLEFLIYFQGNSAPDKSGLPSDRFSAERTGGSVSTLTIQRTQQEDSAVYLCASSLGRSNSYNSPLHFGNGTRLTVT.

J is TRBJ1-2 and V is TRBV2; D unclear. The CDR3 spans 12 residues. Looked up from germline, CDR1 is SNHLY and CDR2 is FYNNEI. Between the trimmed V and J ends, which lost 7 bases and 8 bases, there was a span of 14 bases. In DNA, the CDR3 is TGTGCCAGCATGCGGGAGGTAGGCGGCTACACCTTC. It specifies CASMREVGGYTF.

CDR3 loop: CASRRSGTYEQYF. The CDR3 bases are TGCGCCAGCAGGAGGTCGGGGACCTACGAGCAGTACTTC. The chain couples TRBV10-1 to TRBJ2-7; D perhaps matches TRBD2 (5 bases). CDR1 WNHNN and CDR2 SYGVQD come from the germline V gene (reference sequence). The CDR3 spans 13 residues. Trimming pared 6 bases from V and 2 bases from J, leaving 11 bases between.

DNA for the CDR3: TGCGCCAGCAGCTTGGACCAGGGCAATGAGCAGTTCTTC. Its protein is CASSLDQGNEQFF. The J gene is TRBJ2-1, the V gene TRBV5-1, with a weak D call TRBD1 (5 bases). There are 13 residues in the CDR3. Germline assignment: CDR1 SGHRS and CDR2 YFSETQ. V was clipped by 0 bases and J by 6 bases, with 7 bases between them.